A selection of T cell receptor beta chains follows, all from one sample in a study of control samples from healthy donors and cancer patients. The table came from immunoSEQ multiplex PCR; TCRdb's copy has only in-frame clones and leaves some out. Of around 230,000 clones listed, just under 95% are singletons. The sample consisted of blood. Source of these receptors: a man in his forties or fifties in good health. Each CDR3 is given with its conserved first and last residue. The D gene is left open where the match is weak. The listing skips clone size in some rows; elsewhere it reads once, few, many or a size class.

clone size | J gene | V gene | D gene | CDR3 protein | CDR3 DNA
- | TRBJ2-1 | TRBV23-1 | - | CASSQSSSLKYNEQFF | TGCGCCAGCAGTCAATCGAGTAGTCTGAAGTACAATGAGCAGTTCTTC
- | TRBJ1-4 | TRBV5-1 | - | CASSLIGGGNEKLFF | TGCGCCAGCAGCTTGATCGGCGGGGGAAATGAAAAACTGTTTTTT
- | TRBJ2-3 | TRBV7-9 | TRBD2 | CASSLGTSADTQYF | TGTGCCAGCAGCTTAGGGACTAGCGCAGATACGCAGTATTTT
once | TRBJ2-3 | TRBV27 | - | CASSLRRTDPNTDTQYF | TGTGCCAGCAGCCTACGACGGACAGACCCGAACACAGATACGCAGTATTTT
- | TRBJ1-3 | TRBV30 | - | CAWMRDNYSGNTIYF | TGTGCCTGGATGCGGGACAATTACTCTGGAAACACCATATATTTT
- | TRBJ2-6 | TRBV9 | - | CASSVARPESSGANVLTF | TGTGCCAGCAGCGTAGCTCGACCGGAGAGCTCTGGGGCCAACGTCCTGACTTTC
- | TRBJ2-5 | TRBV6-6 | TRBD1 | CASSRGGTGGQETQYF | TGTGCCAGCTCCCGGGGGGGGACAGGGGGCCAAGAGACCCAGTACTTC
- | TRBJ1-1 | TRBV12-3/TRBV12-4 | - | CAGSTALNTEAFF | TGTGCCGGGTCGACAGCTCTGAACACTGAAGCTTTCTTT
- | TRBJ2-3 | TRBV9 | - | CASSPGKDTQYF | TGTGCCAGCAGCCCTGGGAAGGATACGCAGTATTTT
- | TRBJ2-5 | TRBV27 | - | CASRSQGRGQETQYF | TGTGCCAGCAGGTCACAGGGAAGGGGCCAAGAGACCCAGTACTTC
- | TRBJ1-2 | TRBV3-1/TRBV3-2 | - | CASSQAGIYGYTF | TGTGCCAGCAGCCAAGCAGGGATCTATGGCTACACCTTC
once | TRBJ2-1 | TRBV28 | - | CASSPWRGGPGEQFF | TGTGCCAGCAGTCCGTGGAGGGGGGGCCCGGGTGAGCAGTTCTTC
- | TRBJ1-2 | TRBV5-4 | TRBD1 | CASSIQGADYGYTF | TGTGCCAGCAGCATTCAGGGGGCTGACTATGGCTACACCTTC
- | TRBJ2-3 | TRBV5-1 | - | CASSQQADTQYF | TGCGCCAGCAGCCAGCAGGCAGATACGCAGTATTTT
- | TRBJ2-5 | TRBV2 | - | CASSGPPRYTSEEETQYF | TGTGCCAGCAGTGGTCCTCCCCGCTATACGTCCGAGGAAGAGACCCAGTACTTC
- | TRBJ2-3 | TRBV12-5 | - | CASGLTGTGTQYF | TGTGCTAGTGGTTTGACTGGGACTGGGACGCAGTATTTT
- | TRBJ2-1 | TRBV5-1 | TRBD2 | CASSARLAPGNEQFF | TGCGCCAGCAGCGCGCGACTAGCACCTGGCAATGAGCAGTTCTTC
once | TRBJ2-2 | TRBV18 | - | CASSPLHVTGELFF | TGTGCCAGCTCACCACTCCACGTTACCGGGGAGCTGTTTTTT
- | TRBJ1-6 | TRBV6-6 | TRBD1 | CASSYPEGTGNSPLHF | TGTGCCAGCAGTTACCCCGAGGGGACAGGGAATTCACCCCTCCACTTT
- | TRBJ1-1 | TRBV28 | - | CASSPGTEAFF | TGTGCCAGCTCCCCGGGCACTGAAGCTTTCTTT
- | TRBJ2-5 | TRBV3-1/TRBV3-2 | - | CASSPGQGGTQYF | TGTGCCAGCAGCCCGGGACAAGGAGGGACCCAGTACTTC
- | TRBJ2-3 | TRBV9 | - | CASSFPPRQSTDTQYF | TGTGCCAGCAGCTTTCCCCCCCGACAAAGCACAGATACGCAGTATTTT